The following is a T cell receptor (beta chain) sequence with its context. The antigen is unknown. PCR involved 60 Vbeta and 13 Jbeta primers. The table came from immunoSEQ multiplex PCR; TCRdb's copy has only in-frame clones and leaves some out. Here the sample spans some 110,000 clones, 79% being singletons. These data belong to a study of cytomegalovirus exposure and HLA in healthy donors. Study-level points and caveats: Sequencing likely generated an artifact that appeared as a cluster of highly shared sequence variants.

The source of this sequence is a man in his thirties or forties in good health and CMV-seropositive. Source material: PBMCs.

The CDR3 protein is CASSEWRNYGYTF. For the CDR3, the DNA is TGTGCCAGCAGTGAATGGAGGAACTATGGCTACACCTTC. This chain links TRBV2 with TRBJ1-2, with no clear D. The germline V gene encodes CDR1 SNHLY and CDR2 FYNNEI. The CDR3 has 13 residues. The V and J ends lost 2 bases and 2 bases respectively, with 6 bases between them.